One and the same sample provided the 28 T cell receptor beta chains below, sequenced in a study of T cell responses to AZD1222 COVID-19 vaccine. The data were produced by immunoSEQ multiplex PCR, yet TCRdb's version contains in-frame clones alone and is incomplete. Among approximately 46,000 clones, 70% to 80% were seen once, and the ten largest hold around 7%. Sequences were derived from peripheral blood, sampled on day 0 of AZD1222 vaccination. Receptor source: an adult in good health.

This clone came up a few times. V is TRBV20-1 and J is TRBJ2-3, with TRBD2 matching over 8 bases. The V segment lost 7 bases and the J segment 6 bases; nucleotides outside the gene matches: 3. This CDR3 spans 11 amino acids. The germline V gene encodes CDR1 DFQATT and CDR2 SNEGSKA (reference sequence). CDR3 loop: CSVEREDTQYF. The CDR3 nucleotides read TGCAGTGTTGAGCGGGAGGATACGCAGTATTTT.

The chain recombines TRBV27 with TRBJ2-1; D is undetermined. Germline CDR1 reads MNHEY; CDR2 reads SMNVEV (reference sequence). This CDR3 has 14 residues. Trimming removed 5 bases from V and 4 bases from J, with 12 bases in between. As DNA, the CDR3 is TGTGCCAGCAGTACCTCGGCGGCTTACAATGAGCAGTTCTTC. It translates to CASSTSAAYNEQFF.

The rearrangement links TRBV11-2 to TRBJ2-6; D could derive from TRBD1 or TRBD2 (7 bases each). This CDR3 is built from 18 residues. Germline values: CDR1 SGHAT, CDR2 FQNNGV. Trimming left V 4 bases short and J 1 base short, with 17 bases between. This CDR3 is CASSSAGGGISGANVLTF. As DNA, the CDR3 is TGTGCCAGCAGCTCCGCAGGGGGGGGCATATCTGGGGCCAACGTCCTGACTTTC.

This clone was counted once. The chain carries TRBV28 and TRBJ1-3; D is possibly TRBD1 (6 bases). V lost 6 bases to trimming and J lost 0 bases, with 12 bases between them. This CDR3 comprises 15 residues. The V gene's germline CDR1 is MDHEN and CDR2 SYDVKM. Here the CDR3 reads CASRKTGYSGNTIYF. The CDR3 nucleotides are TGTGCCAGCAGAAAAACAGGGTACTCTGGAAACACCATATATTTT.

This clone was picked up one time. For the CDR3, the DNA is TGTGCCAGCGGAAGGGCAGGGGCAAATACGCAGTATTTT. This sequence encodes CASGRAGANTQYF. The V gene is TRBV27, the J gene TRBJ2-3, with D perhaps matching TRBD1 (6 bases). CDR3 length: 13 residues. From germline, CDR1 is MNHEY and CDR2 SMNVEV (reference sequence). V shed 8 bases and J shed 7 bases, with 16 bases lying between them.

The CDR3 bases are TGTGCCAGCAGGCTAGGACAGGTAGGCACTGAAGCTTTCTTT. This sequence encodes CASRLGQVGTEAFF. This chain links TRBV6-5 with TRBJ1-1; 7 nucleotides agree with TRBD1. The CDR3 extends over 14 amino acids. V was pared by 6 bases and J by 4 bases, with 8 bases of the junction left unmatched. The germline V gene encodes CDR1 MNHEY and CDR2 SVGAGI.

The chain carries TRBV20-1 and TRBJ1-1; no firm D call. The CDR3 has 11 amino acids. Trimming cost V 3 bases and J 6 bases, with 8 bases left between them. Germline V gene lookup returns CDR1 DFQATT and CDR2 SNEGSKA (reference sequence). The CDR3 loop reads CSARGMAEAFF. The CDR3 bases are TGCAGTGCTAGGGGTATGGCTGAAGCTTTCTTT.

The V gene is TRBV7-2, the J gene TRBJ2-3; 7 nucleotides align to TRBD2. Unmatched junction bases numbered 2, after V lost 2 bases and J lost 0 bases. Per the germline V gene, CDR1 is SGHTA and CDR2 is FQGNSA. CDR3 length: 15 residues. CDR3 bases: TGTGCCAGCAGCTTAAAAGCGGGGAGCACAGATACGCAGTATTTT. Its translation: CASSLKAGSTDTQYF.

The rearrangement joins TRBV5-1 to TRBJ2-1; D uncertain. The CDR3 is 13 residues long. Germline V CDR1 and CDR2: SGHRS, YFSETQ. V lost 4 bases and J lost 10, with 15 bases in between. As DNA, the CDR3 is TGCGCCAGCAGCCACGGGTCATCTTGGGAGCAGTTCTTC. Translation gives CASSHGSSWEQFF.

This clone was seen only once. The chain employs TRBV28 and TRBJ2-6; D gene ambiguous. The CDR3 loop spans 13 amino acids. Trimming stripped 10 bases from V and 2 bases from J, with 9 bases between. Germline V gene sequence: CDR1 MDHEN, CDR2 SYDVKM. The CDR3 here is CAIESPGANVLTF. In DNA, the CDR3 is TGTGCCATCGAGAGTCCTGGGGCCAACGTCCTGACTTTC.

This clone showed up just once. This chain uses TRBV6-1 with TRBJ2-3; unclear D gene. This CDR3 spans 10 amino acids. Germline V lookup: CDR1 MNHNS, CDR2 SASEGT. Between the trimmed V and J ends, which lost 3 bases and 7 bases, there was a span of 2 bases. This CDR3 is CASSEYTQYF. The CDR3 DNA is TGTGCCAGCAGTGAGTATACGCAGTATTTT.

CDR3 DNA: TGTGCCAGCAGTCTGAGACCGGGACAGTCTAATGAAAAACTGTTTTTT. This codes for CASSLRPGQSNEKLFF. The chain joins TRBV27 to TRBJ1-4, with 7 bases lining up with TRBD1. With 5 bases clipped from V and 3 bases from J, the junction kept 9 bases outside the gene matches. Germline CDR1 and CDR2: MNHEY and SMNVEV (reference sequence). This CDR3 spans 16 amino acids.

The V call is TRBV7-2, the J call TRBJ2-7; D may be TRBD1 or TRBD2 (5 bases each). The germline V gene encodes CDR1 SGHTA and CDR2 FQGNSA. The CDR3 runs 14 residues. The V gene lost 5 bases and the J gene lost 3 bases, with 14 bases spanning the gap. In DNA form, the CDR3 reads TGTGCCAGCAGCGAGACCGGGACGGTCTACGAGCAGTACGTC. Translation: CASSETGTVYEQYV.

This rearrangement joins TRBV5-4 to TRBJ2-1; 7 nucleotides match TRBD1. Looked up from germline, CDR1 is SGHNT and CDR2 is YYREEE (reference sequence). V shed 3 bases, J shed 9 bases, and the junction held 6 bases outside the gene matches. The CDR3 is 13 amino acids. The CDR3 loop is CASSYPQGIEQFF. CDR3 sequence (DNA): TGTGCCAGCAGCTACCCACAGGGGATTGAGCAGTTCTTC.

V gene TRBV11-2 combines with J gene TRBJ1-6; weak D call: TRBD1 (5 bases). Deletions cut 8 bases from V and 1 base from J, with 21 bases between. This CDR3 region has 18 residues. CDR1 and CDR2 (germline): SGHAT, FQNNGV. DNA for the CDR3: TGTGCCAGCGGCCCCGGCCCAGGGTATAGGTCCTATAATTCACCCCTCCACTTT. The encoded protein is CASGPGPGYRSYNSPLHF.

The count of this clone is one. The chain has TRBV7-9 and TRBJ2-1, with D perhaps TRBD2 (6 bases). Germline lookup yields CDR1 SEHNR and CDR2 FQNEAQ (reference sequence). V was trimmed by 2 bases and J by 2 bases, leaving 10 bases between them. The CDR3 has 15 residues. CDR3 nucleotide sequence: TGTGCCAGCAGCTTACTCGGCGGGGCCTACAATGAGCAGTTCTTC. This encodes CASSLLGGAYNEQFF. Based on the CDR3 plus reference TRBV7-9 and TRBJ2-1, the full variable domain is DTGVSQNPRHKITKRGQNVTFRCDPISEHNRLYWYRQTLGQGPEFLTYFQNEAQLEKSRLLSDRFSAERPKGSFSTLEIQRTEQGDSAMYLCASSLLGGAYNEQFFGPGTRLTVL.

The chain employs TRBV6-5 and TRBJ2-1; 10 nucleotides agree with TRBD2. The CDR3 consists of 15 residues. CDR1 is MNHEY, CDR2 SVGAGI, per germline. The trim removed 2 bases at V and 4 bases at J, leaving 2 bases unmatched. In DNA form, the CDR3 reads TGTGCCAGCAGTTACGCACTAGCGGGGTACAATGAGCAGTTCTTC. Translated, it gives CASSYALAGYNEQFF.

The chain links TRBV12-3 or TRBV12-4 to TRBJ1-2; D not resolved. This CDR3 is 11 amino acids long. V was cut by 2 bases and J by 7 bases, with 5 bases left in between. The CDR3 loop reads CASSLTGGYTF. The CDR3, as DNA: TGTGCCAGCAGTTTAACCGGTGGCTACACCTTC.

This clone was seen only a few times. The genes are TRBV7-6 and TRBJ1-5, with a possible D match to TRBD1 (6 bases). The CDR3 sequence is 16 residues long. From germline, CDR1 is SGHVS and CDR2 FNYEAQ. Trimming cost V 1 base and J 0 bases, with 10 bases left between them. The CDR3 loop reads CASSLEQGISNQPQHF. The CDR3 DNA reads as TGTGCCAGCAGCTTAGAACAGGGAATTAGCAATCAGCCCCAGCATTTT. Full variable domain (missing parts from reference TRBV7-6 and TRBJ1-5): GAGVSQSPRYKVTKRGQDVALRCDPISGHVSLYWYRQALGQGPEFLTYFNYEAQQDKSGLPNDRFSAERPEGSISTLTIQRTEQRDSAMYRCASSLEQGISNQPQHFGDGTRLSIL.

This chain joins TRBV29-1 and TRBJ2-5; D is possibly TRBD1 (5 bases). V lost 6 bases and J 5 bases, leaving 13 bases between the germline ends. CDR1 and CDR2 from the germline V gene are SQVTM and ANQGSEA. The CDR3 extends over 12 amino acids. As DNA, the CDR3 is TGCAGCGTCCACAGGTCCAGCGAGACCCAGTACTTC. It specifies CSVHRSSETQYF.

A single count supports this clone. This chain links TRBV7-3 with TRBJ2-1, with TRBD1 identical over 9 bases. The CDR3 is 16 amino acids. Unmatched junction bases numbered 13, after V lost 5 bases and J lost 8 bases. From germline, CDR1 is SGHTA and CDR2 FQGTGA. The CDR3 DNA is TGTGCCAGCAGCCGACGTCCCGGGACAGGGAACCATGAGCAGTTCTTC. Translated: CASSRRPGTGNHEQFF.

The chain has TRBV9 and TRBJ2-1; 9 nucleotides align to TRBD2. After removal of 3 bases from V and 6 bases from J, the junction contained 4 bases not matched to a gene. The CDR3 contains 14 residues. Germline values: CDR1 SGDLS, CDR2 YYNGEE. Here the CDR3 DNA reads TGTGCCAGCAGCGGTAGCGGGAGAGGCAATGAGCAGTTCTTC. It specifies CASSGSGRGNEQFF. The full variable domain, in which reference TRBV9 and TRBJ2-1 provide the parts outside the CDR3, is DSGVTQTPKHLITATGQRVTLRCSPRSGDLSVYWYQQSLDQGLQFLIQYYNGEERAKGNILERFSAQQFPDLHSELNLSSLELGDSALYFCASSGSGRGNEQFFGPGTRLTVL.

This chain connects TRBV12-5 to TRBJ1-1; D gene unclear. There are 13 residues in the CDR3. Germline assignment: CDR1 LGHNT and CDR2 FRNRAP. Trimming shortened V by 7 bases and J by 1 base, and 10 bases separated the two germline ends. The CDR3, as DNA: TGTGCTAGTGCCCCCCCGGGGAACACTGAAGCTTTCTTT. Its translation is CASAPPGNTEAFF.

CDR3 sequence: CASSSRNIQYF. CDR3 coding DNA: TGTGCCAGCAGTTCAAGAAACATTCAGTACTTC. The rearrangement uses TRBV6-5 and TRBJ2-4; D is ambiguous. CDR1 is MNHEY, CDR2 SVGAGI, per germline. The CDR3 has 11 amino acids. Trimming shortened V by 4 bases and J by 6 bases, and 4 bases separated the two germline ends.

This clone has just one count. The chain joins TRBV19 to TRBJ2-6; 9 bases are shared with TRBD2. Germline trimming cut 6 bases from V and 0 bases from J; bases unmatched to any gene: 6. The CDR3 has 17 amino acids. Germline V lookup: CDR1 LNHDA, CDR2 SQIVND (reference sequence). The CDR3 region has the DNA TGTGCCAGTAGCTCCCTAGCGGGGAGCTCTGGGGCCAACGTCCTGACTTTC. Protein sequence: CASSSLAGSSGANVLTF.

This CDR3 reads CASSLGQGNPGYTF. For the CDR3, the DNA is TGCGCCAGCAGCTTGGGGCAGGGAAACCCTGGCTACACCTTC. This chain connects TRBV5-1 to TRBJ1-2; possibly TRBD1 for D (5 bases). The V gene lost 0 bases and the J gene lost 7 bases, with 13 bases spanning the gap. CDR3 size: 14 residues. CDR1 is SGHRS, CDR2 YFSETQ, per germline.

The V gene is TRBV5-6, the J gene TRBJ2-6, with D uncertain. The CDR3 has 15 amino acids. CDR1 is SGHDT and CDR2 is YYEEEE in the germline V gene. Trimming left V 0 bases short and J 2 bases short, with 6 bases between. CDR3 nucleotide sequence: TGTGCCAGCAGCTTGGGGGGTCCTGGGGCCAACGTCCTGACTTTC. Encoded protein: CASSLGGPGANVLTF.

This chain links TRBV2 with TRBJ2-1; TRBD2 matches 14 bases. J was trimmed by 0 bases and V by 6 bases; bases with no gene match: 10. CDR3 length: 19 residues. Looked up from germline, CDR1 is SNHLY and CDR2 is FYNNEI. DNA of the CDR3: TGTGCCAGCAGCGGCTCGTCGACTAGCGGGAGGGTCTCCTACAATGAGCAGTTCTTC. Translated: CASSGSSTSGRVSYNEQFF.